A selection of T cell receptor beta chains follows, all from one sample in a study of T cells in Graves' hyperthyroidism and ophthalmopathy. TCRdb reanalysed the multiplex PCR reads using MiXCR and keeps one entry per CDR3 protein. The sample has 250,000 to 300,000 distinct CDR3 sequences; about 15% are singletons. Sequenced: blood. The receptors were gathered from a woman aged 55-69 years with Graves' ophthalmopathy. Each CDR3 is given with its conserved first and last residue. D genes are given only for firm matches. Not every row has a clone size; where given, it reads once, few, many or a size class.

TRBD1 | TRBJ1-2 | many | TRBV6-1 | TGTGCCAGCAGTCCGTGGACAGGCGGCGACTATGGCTACACCTTC | CASSPWTGGDYGYTF
TRBD2 | TRBJ2-7 | . | TRBV29-1 | TGCAGCGTTGATGGAGGGACTAGCGGGACCACCTACGAGCAGTACTTC | CSVDGGTSGTTYEQYF
. | TRBJ2-7 | many | TRBV20-1 | TGCAGTGCCGGCCGGGGACATTCAACCTCCTACGAGCAGTACTTC | CSAGRGHSTSYEQYF
TRBD1 | TRBJ1-1 | few | TRBV20-1 | TGCAGTGCTAGAGTAGCTGGACAGGGCACTGAAGCTTTCTTT | CSARVAGQGTEAFF
. | TRBJ2-5 | . | TRBV4-1 | TGCGCCAGCAGCCAAGATGGGGTGGCTGTGCAAGAGACCCAGTACTTC | CASSQDGVAVQETQYF
. | TRBJ1-6 | many | TRBV2 | TGTGCCACCAGAGGGGGGGGAGTCCTCTCCTATAATTCACCCCTCCACTTT | CATRGGGVLSYNSPLHF
. | TRBJ1-5 | many | TRBV6-1 | TGTGCCAACCGACCCTCGAGACAGGCTCAGCCCCAGCATTTT | CANRPSRQAQPQHF
. | TRBJ1-2 | many | TRBV7-8 | TGTGCCAGCAGCCCTGACGCGGTTGGTGGCTACACCTTC | CASSPDAVGGYTF
TRBD1 | TRBJ1-4 | few | TRBV15 | TGTGCCACCAGCAGGGGACAGGGGGTGGATGAAAAACTGTTTTTT | CATSRGQGVDEKLFF
. | TRBJ1-2 | . | TRBV6-1 | TGTGCCAGCAGTGATTCAGGGCCCGGTGGCTACACCTTC | CASSDSGPGGYTF
. | TRBJ1-2 | . | TRBV6-1 | TGTGCCAGCAGCCCGGAGTTTGATAACTATGGCTACACCTTC | CASSPEFDNYGYTF